This TCR beta chain originates from a study of OX40 agonist ivuxolimab in advanced cancers. The study's findings and limits: CD4+ T cells averaged fewer expanded clones than CD8+ T cells.

The junction had 5 bases not matched to a gene; V was cut back by 2 bases and J by 5 bases. There are 15 residues in the CDR3. Germline V gene data show CDR1 as GTSNPN and CDR2 as SVGIG (reference sequence). With regard to this clone: Its target is not known.

The assay was immunoSEQ multiplex PCR, and TCRdb's table has in-frame clones only and misses some. Of about 55,000 clones in the sample, 84% were seen once. The chain recombines TRBV30 with TRBJ2-2; 10 bases map to TRBD1. This specimen consisted of CD4+ or CD8+ T cells sorted from blood, obtained in a trial of the OX40 agonist ivuxolimab. The TCR comes from an adult with an advanced solid tumor such as melanoma, head and neck, liver or kidney cancer. The CDR3 nucleotides are TGTGCCTGGAGTCGGGACAGGGGTAGGACCGGGGAGCTGTTTTTT. It is translated as CAWSRDRGRTGELFF.